The next 8 T cell receptor beta chains were all read from a single sample in a study of shared clonotypes between healthy human individuals. TCRdb's table, derived via immunoSEQ multiplex PCR, lists solely in-frame clones and lacks some. The sample contains about a million clones, around 77% of which appear only once. Sequencing was done on a sample of memory CD4+ T cells from PBMCs. Specified subset: CD45RA-negative fraction. Every receptor here comes from a man aged 18 to 30 in good health. Some clones in this sample may be carry-over from other donors' samples.

This chain uses TRBV7-9 with TRBJ2-1; D is possibly TRBD1 or TRBD2 (5 bases each). Germline-derived CDR1 and CDR2 are SEHNR and FQNEAQ (reference sequence). Deletions cut 1 base from V and 0 bases from J, with 10 bases between. There are 16 residues in the CDR3. CDR3 in DNA: TGTGCCAGCAGCTTAGTTGGTGGGGGCTCCTACAATGAGCAGTTCTTC. Amino acids: CASSLVGGGSYNEQFF. Drawing the rest from reference TRBV7-9 and TRBJ2-1, the complete variable domain is DTGVSQNPRHKITKRGQNVTFRCDPISEHNRLYWYRQTLGQGPEFLTYFQNEAQLEKSRLLSDRFSAERPKGSFSTLEIQRTEQGDSAMYLCASSLVGGGSYNEQFFGPGTRLTVL.

The chain uses TRBV29-1 and TRBJ2-5; possibly TRBD1 for D (7 bases). Trimming pared 3 bases from V and 4 bases from J, leaving 18 bases between. This CDR3 region has 15 residues. The germline gives CDR1 SQVTM, CDR2 ANQGSEA. The DNA of the CDR3 is TGCAGCGTTGATCGGAGGGGGCGCGGGTCAGAGACCCAGTACTTC. It encodes CSVDRRGRGSETQYF. Full variable domain (outside the CDR3, taken from reference TRBV29-1 and TRBJ2-5): SAVISQKPSRDICQRGTSLTIQCQVDSQVTMMFWYRQQPGQSLTLIATANQGSEATYESGFVIDKFPISRPNLTFSTLTVSNMSPEDSSIYLCSVDRRGRGSETQYFGPGTRLLVL.

V and J are TRBV5-1 and TRBJ1-4, with TRBD1 matching over 10 bases. This CDR3 is 17 amino acids long. Germline CDR1 reads SGHRS; CDR2 reads YFSETQ. V shed 5 bases, J shed 3 bases, and the junction held 10 bases outside the gene matches. Written as DNA, the CDR3 is TGCGCCAGCAGGCTGACAGGGGGCGGCGGGGCTAATGAAAAACTGTTTTTT. This encodes CASRLTGGGGANEKLFF.

The rearrangement joins TRBV7-2 to TRBJ2-1; 7 nucleotides agree with TRBD1. The CDR3 sequence is 17 residues long. From germline, CDR1 is SGHTA and CDR2 FQGNSA. V shed 4 bases and J 0 bases; nucleotides not matched to a gene: 9. The CDR3 spells CASSSPGQPSSYNEQFF. CDR3 coding DNA: TGTGCCAGCAGCTCGCCGGGACAGCCGAGCTCCTACAATGAGCAGTTCTTC.

Concerning this clone: The sample holds other DNA sequences that translate to the same CDR3. The chain joins TRBV30 to TRBJ2-2; no firm D call. The CDR3 is 12 residues long. Germline assignment: CDR1 GTSNPN and CDR2 SVGIG (reference sequence). V gave up 3 bases and J gave up 6 bases, with 8 bases separating them. This chain's CDR3 is CAWSVGSGELFF. The CDR3 nucleotides are TGTGCCTGGAGCGTAGGGTCCGGGGAGCTGTTTTTT.

This clone was seen once. The chain carries TRBV4-1 and TRBJ2-4; 9 nucleotides line up with TRBD1. This CDR3 contains 15 residues. CDR1 is MGHRA, CDR2 YSYEKL, per germline. Trimming cost V 4 bases and J 8 bases; bases outside gene matches: 9. CDR3 protein: CASSPRTGALDIQYF. The CDR3 DNA reads as TGCGCCAGCAGCCCTAGGACAGGGGCGTTGGACATTCAGTACTTC.

CDR3 nucleotide sequence: TGTGCCAGCAGTTTAGATGGACAGGGGCAGGGCACCTATGGCTACACCTTC. The encoded protein is CASSLDGQGQGTYGYTF. V is TRBV28 and J is TRBJ1-2, with 9 bases identical to TRBD1. CDR3 length equals 17 residues. V shed 2 bases, J shed 4 bases, and the junction held 11 bases outside the gene matches. Germline V gives CDR1 MDHEN, CDR2 SYDVKM.

The V and J genes are TRBV4-1 and TRBJ1-1; 7 nucleotides agree with TRBD1. Germline V gene lookup returns CDR1 MGHRA and CDR2 YSYEKL. V dropped 4 bases and J dropped 0; count of bases not matched to a gene: 8. This CDR3 comprises 16 residues. The CDR3: CASSRSSQGMNTEAFF. In nucleotides, the CDR3 is TGCGCCAGCAGCCGCAGTTCACAGGGGATGAACACTGAAGCTTTCTTT.